The TCR beta chain described here comes from a study of T cell changes during pregnancy in multiple sclerosis. The method was immunoSEQ multiplex PCR; TCRdb's version includes in-frame clones alone and lacks a portion of them. Of about 59,000 clones listed, about 93% were seen once; the top ten hold over 2.5%. This clone was counted a single time. This TCR derives from a female donor with multiple sclerosis, enrolled in a pregnancy study. Here the sequenced sample was CD8+ T cells from peripheral blood mononuclear cells, taken in the third trimester of pregnancy.

The CDR3 sequence is CAWSAGQGYEQYF. Here the CDR3 DNA reads TGTGCCTGGAGTGCGGGACAGGGCTACGAGCAGTACTTC. The genes are TRBV30 and TRBJ2-7; 9 nucleotides line up with TRBD1. V shed 1 base, J shed 3 bases, and the junction held 1 base outside the gene matches. From germline, CDR1 is GTSNPN and CDR2 SVGIG (reference sequence). The length of the CDR3 is 13 residues.